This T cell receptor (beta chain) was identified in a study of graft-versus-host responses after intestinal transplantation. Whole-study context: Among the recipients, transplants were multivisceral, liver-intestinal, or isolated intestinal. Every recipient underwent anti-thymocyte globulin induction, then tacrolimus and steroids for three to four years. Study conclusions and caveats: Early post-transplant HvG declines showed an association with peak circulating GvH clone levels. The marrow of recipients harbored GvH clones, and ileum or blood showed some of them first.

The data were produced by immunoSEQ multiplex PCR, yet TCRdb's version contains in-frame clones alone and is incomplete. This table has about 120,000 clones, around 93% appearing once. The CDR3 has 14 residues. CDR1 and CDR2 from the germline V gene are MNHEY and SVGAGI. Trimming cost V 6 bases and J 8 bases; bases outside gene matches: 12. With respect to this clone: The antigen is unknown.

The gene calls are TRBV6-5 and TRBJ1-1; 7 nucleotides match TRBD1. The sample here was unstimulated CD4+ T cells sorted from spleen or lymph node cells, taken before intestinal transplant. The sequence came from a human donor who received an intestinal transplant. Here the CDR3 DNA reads TGTGCCAGCAGGGTAATAGAGAGGACAGGCGAAGCTTTCTTT. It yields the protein CASRVIERTGEAFF.